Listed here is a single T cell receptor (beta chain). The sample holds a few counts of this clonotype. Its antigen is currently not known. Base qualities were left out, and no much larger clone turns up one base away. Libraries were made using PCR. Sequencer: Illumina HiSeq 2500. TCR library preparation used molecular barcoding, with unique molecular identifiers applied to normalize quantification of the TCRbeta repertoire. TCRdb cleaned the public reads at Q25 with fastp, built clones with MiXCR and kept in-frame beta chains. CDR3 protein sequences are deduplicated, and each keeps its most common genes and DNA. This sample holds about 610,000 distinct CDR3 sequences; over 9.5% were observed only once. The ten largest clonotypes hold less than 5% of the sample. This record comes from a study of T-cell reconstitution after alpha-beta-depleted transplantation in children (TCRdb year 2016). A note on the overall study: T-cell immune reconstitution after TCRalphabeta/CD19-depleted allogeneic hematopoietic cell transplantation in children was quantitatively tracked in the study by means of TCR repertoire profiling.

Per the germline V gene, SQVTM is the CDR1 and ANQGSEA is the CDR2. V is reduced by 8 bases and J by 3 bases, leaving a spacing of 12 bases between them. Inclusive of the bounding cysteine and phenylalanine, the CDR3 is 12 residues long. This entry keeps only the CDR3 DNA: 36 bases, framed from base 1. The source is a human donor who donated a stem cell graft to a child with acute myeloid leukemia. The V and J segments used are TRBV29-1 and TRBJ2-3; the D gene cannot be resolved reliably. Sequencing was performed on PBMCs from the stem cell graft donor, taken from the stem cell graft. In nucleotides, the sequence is TGCAGCCCGGCAGCGCCAACAGATACGCAGTATTTT. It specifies CSPAAPTDTQYF.